The next 2 T cell receptor beta chains were all read from a single sample in a study of cytomegalovirus exposure and HLA in healthy donors. Vbeta (60) and Jbeta (13) primers were used in the PCR. Profiling relied on immunoSEQ multiplex PCR, and the TCRdb table lists in-frame clones only, not all of them. The sample has under 200,000 clones, 79% seen once. The sequenced material came from PBMCs. The receptors derive from a woman in her thirties or forties in good health and CMV-seronegative.

The sample holds many counts of this clone. This CDR3 is also generated by other DNA sequences in the sample. The CDR3 DNA reads TGTGCCAGCAGTCCCACAGGACAGCCCCAGCATTTT. Protein product: CASSPTGQPQHF. V is TRBV27 and J is TRBJ1-5, with D perhaps TRBD1 (5 bases). Germline loops: CDR1 MNHEY, CDR2 SMNVEV (reference sequence). V dropped 5 bases and J dropped 7 bases, with 9 bases sitting between them. The length of the CDR3 is 12 residues.

The CDR3 sequence: CAISGPGAGDPWETQYF. For the CDR3, the DNA is TGTGCCATCAGTGGCCCTGGGGCAGGGGATCCGTGGGAGACCCAGTACTTC. The rearrangement joins TRBV10-3 to TRBJ2-5; D possibly corresponds to TRBD1 (6 bases). The CDR3 spans 17 residues. From germline, CDR1 is ENHRY and CDR2 SYGVKD. V gave up 4 bases and J gave up 5 bases, with 23 bases separating them.